A selection of T cell receptor beta chains follows, all from one sample in a study of blood T cells in healthy people across ages. TCRdb reprocessed the 5' RACE reads with MiXCR, giving one entry per CDR3 protein. The table shows about 700,000 distinct CDR3 sequences, with roughly 32% occurring only once. Sequenced input: blood. The receptor source for this set is an elderly woman in good health. CDR3s include the opening cysteine and the closing phenylalanine or tryptophan. A D gene is named only where the DNA matches it firmly. Clone size is given for some rows only: seen once, a few or many times, or a class if the clone is expanded.

CDR3 DNA: TGTGCCAGCAGTATGGGACAGGGCTCGGCTTTCTTT
CDR3 protein: CASSMGQGSAFF
clone size: .
J gene: TRBJ1-1
V gene: TRBV25-1
D gene: TRBD1

CDR3 DNA: TGTGCCAGCAGTCGACAGGGAAGCCTTACAAAACTGTTTTTT
CDR3 protein: CASSRQGSLTKLFF
clone size: few
J gene: TRBJ1-4
V gene: TRBV12-3/TRBV12-4
D gene: TRBD1

CDR3 DNA: TGTGCCAGCAGCGTAAGGGACAGGGTTGGAGAGACCCAGTACTTC
CDR3 protein: CASSVRDRVGETQYF
clone size: many
J gene: TRBJ2-5
V gene: TRBV9
D gene: TRBD1

CDR3 DNA: TGCGCCAGCAGTACTAGCGGGCCGATGGGCACAGATACGCAGTATTTT
CDR3 protein: CASSTSGPMGTDTQYF
clone size: .
J gene: TRBJ2-3
V gene: TRBV5-1
D gene: TRBD2

CDR3 DNA: TGCAGCGTTGAAACCTTCGGAGGGCTGGCTTTCTTT
CDR3 protein: CSVETFGGLAFF
clone size: many
J gene: TRBJ1-1
V gene: TRBV29-1
D gene: .

CDR3 DNA: TGTGCCAGCAGCTCCCTTGGGACAGGGGCGGGCGAGCAGTACTTC
CDR3 protein: CASSSLGTGAGEQYF
clone size: many
J gene: TRBJ2-7
V gene: TRBV6-5
D gene: TRBD1

CDR3 DNA: TGCAGTGCTAGAGATCCGGGACAGGGGATTTTCACCTTC
CDR3 protein: CSARDPGQGIFTF
clone size: .
J gene: TRBJ1-2
V gene: TRBV20-1
D gene: TRBD1

CDR3 DNA: TGTGCCAGCTGTCTACAGTATGAAGCTTTCTTT
CDR3 protein: CASCLQYEAFF
clone size: .
J gene: TRBJ1-1
V gene: TRBV7-2
D gene: .

CDR3 DNA: TGTGCCACCAGTGATCTCCGCTTAGCAGGGGGAAATGAGCAGTTCTTC
CDR3 protein: CATSDLRLAGGNEQFF
clone size: many
J gene: TRBJ2-1
V gene: TRBV24-1
D gene: TRBD1

CDR3 DNA: TGTGCCAGCTCAAAGGAGAACAATCAGCCCCAGCATTTT
CDR3 protein: CASSKENNQPQHF
clone size: .
J gene: TRBJ1-5
V gene: TRBV18
D gene: .

CDR3 DNA: TGTGCCACCCCGCTAGCGGGGGGCAACAATGAGCAGTTCTTC
CDR3 protein: CATPLAGGNNEQFF
clone size: many
J gene: TRBJ2-1
V gene: TRBV7-2
D gene: TRBD2

CDR3 DNA: TGTGCCAGCAGTAGACTAGCGGGGGGCCTCTCCTACAATGAGCAGTTCTTC
CDR3 protein: CASSRLAGGLSYNEQFF
clone size: many
J gene: TRBJ2-1
V gene: TRBV2
D gene: TRBD2

CDR3 DNA: TGTGCCAGCAGCGGACAGGGTAGCTCTGGGGCCAACGTCCTGACTTTC
CDR3 protein: CASSGQGSSGANVLTF
clone size: once
J gene: TRBJ2-6
V gene: TRBV7-2
D gene: TRBD1

CDR3 DNA: TGTGCCAGCCGGACAGCGAATATGTATGGCTACACCTTC
CDR3 protein: CASRTANMYGYTF
clone size: many
J gene: TRBJ1-2
V gene: TRBV27
D gene: .

CDR3 DNA: TGTGCCAGCAGCTTAGAACCTGGACAGCCACACGGCTACACCTTC
CDR3 protein: CASSLEPGQPHGYTF
clone size: many
J gene: TRBJ1-2
V gene: TRBV7-2
D gene: .

CDR3 DNA: TGCAGTGTATACGAACAGACGCGCTATGGCTACACCTTC
CDR3 protein: CSVYEQTRYGYTF
clone size: many
J gene: TRBJ1-2
V gene: TRBV20-1
D gene: .

CDR3 DNA: TGCAGTGCCGAACTAGCGGGGGGTAAAGATACGCAGTATTTT
CDR3 protein: CSAELAGGKDTQYF
clone size: many
J gene: TRBJ2-3
V gene: TRBV20-1
D gene: TRBD2

CDR3 DNA: TGTGCCAGCAGCCCACGACTGGGAGGGGATACGCAGTATTTT
CDR3 protein: CASSPRLGGDTQYF
clone size: .
J gene: TRBJ2-3
V gene: TRBV7-3
D gene: TRBD2

CDR3 DNA: TGCAGTGCCCTGCAAACAACAGGGGGAGGGGGGAACACTGAAGCTTTCTTT
CDR3 protein: CSALQTTGGGGNTEAFF
clone size: .
J gene: TRBJ1-1
V gene: TRBV20-1
D gene: TRBD1

CDR3 DNA: TGTGCCAGCAGCTCGCCAACAGGGGTTGAGGGTGGCTACACCTTC
CDR3 protein: CASSSPTGVEGGYTF
clone size: many
J gene: TRBJ1-2
V gene: TRBV7-2
D gene: TRBD1

CDR3 DNA: TGTGCCTGGAGAACCAAGGACGGAGATAATCAGCCCCAGCATTTT
CDR3 protein: CAWRTKDGDNQPQHF
clone size: few
J gene: TRBJ1-5
V gene: TRBV30
D gene: .

CDR3 DNA: TGTGCCACCAGAGCGGGGGGTTCCTACAATGAGCAGTTCTTC
CDR3 protein: CATRAGGSYNEQFF
clone size: many
J gene: TRBJ2-1
V gene: TRBV24-1
D gene: TRBD2

CDR3 DNA: TGCAGTGCTACAGGGGCTGGTACGCGAGAGACCCAGTACTTC
CDR3 protein: CSATGAGTRETQYF
clone size: many
J gene: TRBJ2-5
V gene: TRBV20-1
D gene: .

CDR3 DNA: TGTGCCACCAGTGACCGAAGGGCGTCGGGACAGGGGAATGAGCAGTTCTTC
CDR3 protein: CATSDRRASGQGNEQFF
clone size: many
J gene: TRBJ2-1
V gene: TRBV24-1
D gene: TRBD1

CDR3 DNA: TGCGCCAGCAGCCAAGGGAACCGGGACAGGGGCCTGTACAATGAGCAGTTCTTC
CDR3 protein: CASSQGNRDRGLYNEQFF
clone size: .
J gene: TRBJ2-1
V gene: TRBV4-1
D gene: TRBD1

CDR3 DNA: TGTGCCATCAGTCCAGTCGGGGATGGCTACACCTTC
CDR3 protein: CAISPVGDGYTF
clone size: many
J gene: TRBJ1-2
V gene: TRBV10-3
D gene: .

CDR3 DNA: TGTGCCAGCAGCTTAGTCCGAGGCGGGACAGGGCAGAACACTGAAGCTTTCTTT
CDR3 protein: CASSLVRGGTGQNTEAFF
clone size: few
J gene: TRBJ1-1
V gene: TRBV7-8
D gene: TRBD1

CDR3 DNA: TGCAATGCCAGGTTGACTTTTCCTAGCACAGATACGCAGTATTTT
CDR3 protein: CNARLTFPSTDTQYF
clone size: .
J gene: TRBJ2-3
V gene: TRBV20-1
D gene: .

CDR3 DNA: TGCGCCAGCAGCTTGGCTCTGGGCCTCACCCTCCACTTT
CDR3 protein: CASSLALGLTLHF
clone size: .
J gene: TRBJ1-6
V gene: TRBV5-1
D gene: .

CDR3 DNA: TGCAGTGCTACCGCGGGAGACTACGAGCAGTACTTC
CDR3 protein: CSATAGDYEQYF
clone size: .
J gene: TRBJ2-7
V gene: TRBV20-1
D gene: TRBD2

CDR3 DNA: TGTGCCAGCAGTGAGGCGGGGGGCCCAGAGACCCAGTACTTC
CDR3 protein: CASSEAGGPETQYF
clone size: many
J gene: TRBJ2-5
V gene: TRBV2
D gene: TRBD2

CDR3 DNA: TGTGCCTGGAGGAGTGACTTTGGACAGGGGAACACTGAAGCTTTCTTT
CDR3 protein: CAWRSDFGQGNTEAFF
clone size: .
J gene: TRBJ1-1
V gene: TRBV30
D gene: TRBD1

CDR3 DNA: TGTGCCAGCAGCCAAAAGAAAGGAGGCAAACTGAGGAACACTGAAGCTTTCTTT
CDR3 protein: CASSQKKGGKLRNTEAFF
clone size: .
J gene: TRBJ1-1
V gene: TRBV3-1
D gene: .

CDR3 DNA: TGTGCCAGCAGTTACTCGACGGTGGACCTCGAGCAGTACTTC
CDR3 protein: CASSYSTVDLEQYF
clone size: .
J gene: TRBJ2-7
V gene: TRBV6-5
D gene: .

CDR3 DNA: TGTGCCAGCAGCCCGACAGGGACTGGCTACGAGCAGTACTTC
CDR3 protein: CASSPTGTGYEQYF
clone size: many
J gene: TRBJ2-7
V gene: TRBV7-2
D gene: .

CDR3 DNA: TGTGCCAGCCGAGGACACGGGAACACCGGGGAGCTGTTTTTT
CDR3 protein: CASRGHGNTGELFF
clone size: .
J gene: TRBJ2-2
V gene: TRBV25-1
D gene: .

CDR3 DNA: TGTGCCTGGAGTTCACGGCAGTCAGAAAAACTGTTTTTT
CDR3 protein: CAWSSRQSEKLFF
clone size: many
J gene: TRBJ1-4
V gene: TRBV30
D gene: .

CDR3 DNA: TGTGCCAGCAGTCGGGCGGGGGGGGAGACCCAGTACTTC
CDR3 protein: CASSRAGGETQYF
clone size: many
J gene: TRBJ2-5
V gene: TRBV12-3/TRBV12-4
D gene: TRBD2

CDR3 DNA: TGTGCCAGCAGCGCTATTTACAATGAGCAGTTCTTC
CDR3 protein: CASSAIYNEQFF
clone size: many
J gene: TRBJ2-1
V gene: TRBV6-2/TRBV6-3
D gene: .

CDR3 DNA: TGTGCCAGCAGCTCCCCTGGGGGGTCCTTCGAGCAGTACTTC
CDR3 protein: CASSSPGGSFEQYF
clone size: .
J gene: TRBJ2-7
V gene: TRBV7-2
D gene: .

CDR3 DNA: TGTGCCAGCAGCCAATTTCCTAGCGGAAGCTCCTACAATGAGCAGTTCTTC
CDR3 protein: CASSQFPSGSSYNEQFF
clone size: many
J gene: TRBJ2-1
V gene: TRBV3-1
D gene: TRBD2

CDR3 DNA: TGTGCCAGCAGCCGCGGAAGCGGGGGGGAACACGGAGAGACCCAGTACTTC
CDR3 protein: CASSRGSGGEHGETQYF
clone size: many
J gene: TRBJ2-5
V gene: TRBV3-1
D gene: TRBD2

CDR3 DNA: TGTGCCAGCAGCCCAGCGGACAGGGTGAACACTGAAGCTTTCTTT
CDR3 protein: CASSPADRVNTEAFF
clone size: .
J gene: TRBJ1-1
V gene: TRBV14
D gene: TRBD1

CDR3 DNA: TGTGTCACCAGTAAACACGGCTCCTACGAGCAGTACTTC
CDR3 protein: CVTSKHGSYEQYF
clone size: .
J gene: TRBJ2-7
V gene: TRBV24-1
D gene: .

CDR3 DNA: TGCAGTGCTACCTGGCATTACGAGCAGTACTTC
CDR3 protein: CSATWHYEQYF
clone size: once
J gene: TRBJ2-7
V gene: TRBV20-1
D gene: .